These T cell receptor beta chains were read from a single sample in a study of shared clonotypes between healthy human individuals. Profiling relied on immunoSEQ multiplex PCR, and the TCRdb table lists in-frame clones only, not all of them. The table has around 940,000 clones, 76% seen once; the top ten hold about 1.5%. The sequenced material came from memory CD4+ T cells sorted from blood. These receptors were obtained from a man in his late teens or twenties in good health. Each CDR3 is given with its conserved first and last residue. Fields, in order: V gene, D gene, clone size, J gene, CDR3 DNA, CDR3 protein. D genes are given only for firm matches. For some rows the clone size is stated as once, few or many, or as a class when expanded; others skip it.

V: TRBV6-5; D: -; size: few; J: TRBJ1-6; DNA: TGTGCCAGCAGTTACCGACAGGCGGATTCACCCCTCCACTTT; CDR3: CASSYRQADSPLHF
V: TRBV10-3; D: -; size: -; J: TRBJ1-2; DNA: TGTGCCATCACCATCGGGGGGAATGGCTACACCTTC; CDR3: CAITIGGNGYTF
V: TRBV30; D: -; size: few; J: TRBJ1-2; DNA: TGTGCCGGCCGGAGGGTCTATGGCTACACCTTC; CDR3: CAGRRVYGYTF
V: TRBV5-1; D: TRBD1; size: once; J: TRBJ1-6; DNA: TGCGCCAGCAGCAAACCACAGGGGTCGCTCGGGAATTCACCCCTCCACTTT; CDR3: CASSKPQGSLGNSPLHF
V: TRBV18; D: -; size: few; J: TRBJ2-3; DNA: TGTGCCAGCTCACCACCTTCAGACCTTACCACAGATACGCAGTATTTT; CDR3: CASSPPSDLTTDTQYF
V: TRBV7-9; D: TRBD1; size: few; J: TRBJ1-2; DNA: TGTGCCAGCAGCCACGACAGGGGTGGCTACACCTTC; CDR3: CASSHDRGGYTF
V: TRBV7-9; D: -; size: -; J: TRBJ2-6; DNA: TGTGCCAGCAGCCCAGGAGGGGGCGGTGGGGCCAACGTCCTGACTTTC; CDR3: CASSPGGGGGANVLTF
V: TRBV18; D: -; size: -; J: TRBJ2-7; DNA: TGTGCCAGCTCACCTCTAGGTGGGGATTCTTCCTACGAGCAGTACTTC; CDR3: CASSPLGGDSSYEQYF
V: TRBV6-5; D: -; size: -; J: TRBJ1-4; DNA: TGTGCCAGCAGTTTGGGCCCAATAGTGAGGGAAAAACTGTTTTTT; CDR3: CASSLGPIVREKLFF
V: TRBV7-2; D: -; size: once; J: TRBJ1-4; DNA: TGTGCCAGCAGCTTTGGGGGGAATGAAAAACTGTTTTTT; CDR3: CASSFGGNEKLFF
V: TRBV5-3; D: -; size: -; J: TRBJ2-7; DNA: TGTGCCAGAAGCTTTAAGAGGGTTATTGGGTGCGAGCAGTACTTC; CDR3: CARSFKRVIGCEQYF
V: TRBV11-3; D: -; size: few; J: TRBJ2-2; DNA: TGTGCCAGCAGCCCCGAGGGCGGGGTCTACAACACCGGGGAGCTGTTTTTT; CDR3: CASSPEGGVYNTGELFF
V: TRBV18; D: TRBD1; size: -; J: TRBJ2-1; DNA: TGTGCCAGCTCGCTACAGGGGAGCCCCTACAATGAGCAGTTCTTC; CDR3: CASSLQGSPYNEQFF
V: TRBV11-2; D: -; size: -; J: TRBJ2-3; DNA: TGTGCCAGCAGCCCTTTGTGGGGGAGGAGCACAGATACGCAGTATTTT; CDR3: CASSPLWGRSTDTQYF
V: TRBV7-9; D: -; size: -; J: TRBJ1-1; DNA: TGTGCCAGCAGCTTAGTAGGGCTGGGGAACACTGAAGCTTTCTTT; CDR3: CASSLVGLGNTEAFF
V: TRBV6-5; D: -; size: -; J: TRBJ1-2; DNA: TGTGCCAGCAGTTATAGGTCAGGGAGGAACTATGGCTACACCTTC; CDR3: CASSYRSGRNYGYTF
V: TRBV7-2; D: -; size: few; J: TRBJ2-7; DNA: TGTGCCAGCAGCCTATATGGGCCAAGCTCCTACGAGCAGTACTTC; CDR3: CASSLYGPSSYEQYF
V: TRBV6-5; D: -; size: few; J: TRBJ1-6; DNA: TGTGCCAGCAGTAGACAGCATAATTCACCCCTCCACTTT; CDR3: CASSRQHNSPLHF
V: TRBV6-6; D: TRBD1; size: -; J: TRBJ1-1; DNA: TGTGCCATCGCATCTACAGGGGGCCAGAACACTGAAGCTTTCTTT; CDR3: CAIASTGGQNTEAFF
V: TRBV5-1; D: -; size: -; J: TRBJ1-1; DNA: TGCGCCAGCAGCTTGATCCCGGAAGGTGAAGCTTTCTTT; CDR3: CASSLIPEGEAFF
V: TRBV21-1; D: -; size: -; J: TRBJ1-2; DNA: TGTGCCAGCAGGGGGACGGGAGCTAACTATGGCTACACCTTC; CDR3: CASRGTGANYGYTF
V: TRBV6-1; D: TRBD2; size: -; J: TRBJ2-7; DNA: TGTGCCAGCAGTGAGGGGCTAGCGGGGGGAACCTTGTGGCGCGAGCAGTACTTC; CDR3: CASSEGLAGGTLWREQYF
V: TRBV7-9; D: -; size: once; J: TRBJ1-1; DNA: TGTGCCAGCAGCCGAACGACAGGCACTGAAGCTTTCTTT; CDR3: CASSRTTGTEAFF
V: TRBV27; D: -; size: -; J: TRBJ2-1; DNA: TGTGCCAGCGGGGGACTGAATTACAATGAGCAGTTCTTC; CDR3: CASGGLNYNEQFF
V: TRBV10-3; D: -; size: once; J: TRBJ2-1; DNA: TGTGCCATCAGTGAGGGGGGCCTTACCTACAATGAGCAGTTCTTC; CDR3: CAISEGGLTYNEQFF
V: TRBV28; D: TRBD1; size: -; J: TRBJ1-4; DNA: TGTGCCAGCGGGCAGGGGGCGCTAAGTAATGAAAAACTGTTTTTT; CDR3: CASGQGALSNEKLFF
V: TRBV7-2; D: -; size: -; J: TRBJ2-1; DNA: TGTGCCAGCAGCTCGGACTTATACAATGAGCAGTTCTTC; CDR3: CASSSDLYNEQFF
V: TRBV2; D: -; size: -; J: TRBJ2-2; DNA: TGTGCCAGCAGTGTGTCCGGGCTTACTACCGGGGAGCTGTTTTTT; CDR3: CASSVSGLTTGELFF
V: TRBV19; D: -; size: many; J: TRBJ1-1; DNA: TGTGCCAGTAGTATAGGGGCTGGGGGCTCGAACACTGAAGCTTTCTTT; CDR3: CASSIGAGGSNTEAFF
V: TRBV7-9; D: -; size: few; J: TRBJ2-3; DNA: TGTGCCAGCATCCTTCGGGGCACAGATACGCAGTATTTT; CDR3: CASILRGTDTQYF
V: TRBV5-1; D: -; size: -; J: TRBJ1-2; DNA: TGCGCCAGCAGCCCGTCGCGGGAGATGGGTGGCTACACCTTC; CDR3: CASSPSREMGGYTF
V: TRBV5-4; D: TRBD1; size: -; J: TRBJ1-1; DNA: TGTGCCAGCAGCTTGGGGGGACAGGGAGGCACTGAAGCTTTCTTT; CDR3: CASSLGGQGGTEAFF
V: TRBV6-7; D: -; size: few; J: TRBJ2-1; DNA: TGTGCCAGCAGTTACTCAAAGGGCAATGAGCAGTTCTTC; CDR3: CASSYSKGNEQFF
V: TRBV6-6; D: TRBD1; size: once; J: TRBJ2-7; DNA: TGTGCCAGCAGGCCACAGGGGGCGGAGGAGCAGTACTTC; CDR3: CASRPQGAEEQYF
V: TRBV19; D: TRBD1; size: -; J: TRBJ1-2; DNA: TGTGCCAGTAGTATAGGACAGGGAAAGGTCTATGGCTACACCTTC; CDR3: CASSIGQGKVYGYTF
V: TRBV5-1; D: -; size: -; J: TRBJ2-7; DNA: TGCGCCAGCAGCCCATCTAGATACGAGCAGTACTTC; CDR3: CASSPSRYEQYF
V: TRBV14; D: -; size: -; J: TRBJ2-7; DNA: TGTGCCAGCAGCCAAGCTCTCTACGAGCAGTACTTC; CDR3: CASSQALYEQYF
V: TRBV29-1; D: TRBD2; size: -; J: TRBJ2-7; DNA: TGCAGCGTGAGGGTAGCGGGGCGCGACGAGCAGTACTTC; CDR3: CSVRVAGRDEQYF
V: TRBV5-6; D: -; size: -; J: TRBJ1-2; DNA: TGTGCCAGCAGCTTGGAGGTCCAGTCCCAGAACTATGGCTACACCTTC; CDR3: CASSLEVQSQNYGYTF
V: TRBV19; D: TRBD2; size: many; J: TRBJ2-5; DNA: TGTGCCAGTAGTATAGACAGACTAGCGGGAGGAAGGGTCGAGACCCAGTACTTC; CDR3: CASSIDRLAGGRVETQYF
V: TRBV29-1; D: TRBD1; size: -; J: TRBJ2-1; DNA: TGCAGCCCCAGTTGGGGACAGGGGGCTCATGAGCAGTTCTTC; CDR3: CSPSWGQGAHEQFF
V: TRBV19; D: TRBD1; size: many; J: TRBJ1-1; DNA: TGTGCCAGTAGTATAAGTGGACAGGCCAGCACTGAAGCTTTCTTT; CDR3: CASSISGQASTEAFF
V: TRBV30; D: -; size: -; J: TRBJ2-5; DNA: TGTGCCTGGAGCCTTGGGCAGGGGCGGGCAGAGACCCAGTACTTC; CDR3: CAWSLGQGRAETQYF
V: TRBV4-1; D: TRBD1; size: -; J: TRBJ2-7; DNA: TGCGCCAGCAGCCAAGATCTAACAGGGGCCTCCTACGAGCAGTACTTC; CDR3: CASSQDLTGASYEQYF
V: TRBV30; D: -; size: few; J: TRBJ1-1; DNA: TGTGCCTGGAGTCACTGGACAGACCAGAACACTGAAGCTTTCTTT; CDR3: CAWSHWTDQNTEAFF